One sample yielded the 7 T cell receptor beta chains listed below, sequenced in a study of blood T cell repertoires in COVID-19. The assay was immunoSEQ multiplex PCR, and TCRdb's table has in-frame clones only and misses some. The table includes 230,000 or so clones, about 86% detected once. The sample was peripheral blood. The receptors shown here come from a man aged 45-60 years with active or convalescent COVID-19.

The CDR3 region has the DNA TGTGCCAGTAGTATGACAGGGGATAATTCACCCCTCCACTTT. This translates into CASSMTGDNSPLHF. The gene calls are TRBV19 and TRBJ1-6; the match to TRBD1 covers 8 bases. Germline CDR1 is LNHDA and CDR2 is SQIVND (reference sequence). The CDR3 runs to 14 residues. J lost 5 bases, V lost 3 bases, and 0 bases had no gene match.

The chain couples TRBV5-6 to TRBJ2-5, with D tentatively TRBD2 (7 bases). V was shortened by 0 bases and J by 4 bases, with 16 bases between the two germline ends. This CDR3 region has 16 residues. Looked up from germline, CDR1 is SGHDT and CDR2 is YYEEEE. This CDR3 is CASSLVSGGPGETQYF. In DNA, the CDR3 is TGTGCCAGCAGCTTGGTTTCGGGGGGCCCTGGAGAGACCCAGTACTTC.

The CDR3 nucleotides read TGTGCCAGCAGTTACGGGACAGTCAGCTCTGGAAACACCATATATTTT. It codes for CASSYGTVSSGNTIYF. The chain has TRBV6-6 and TRBJ1-3, with TRBD1 identical over 7 bases. The CDR3 spans 16 residues. Germline values: CDR1 MNHNY, CDR2 SVGAGI (reference sequence). V lost 2 bases to trimming and J lost 0 bases; unmatched junction nucleotides: 4.

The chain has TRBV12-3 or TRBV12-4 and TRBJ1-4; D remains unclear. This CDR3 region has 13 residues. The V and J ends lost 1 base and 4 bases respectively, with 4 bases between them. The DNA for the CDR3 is TGTGCCAGCAGTTTAGATCTTAATGAAAAACTGTTTTTT. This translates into CASSLDLNEKLFF.

The CDR3 DNA follows: TGTGCCAGCAGTGAAGCGTTAGCGGGGGGGTACGAGCAGTACTTC. This sequence encodes CASSEALAGGYEQYF. V gene TRBV6-1 combines with J gene TRBJ2-7; 11 nucleotides line up with TRBD2. The germline CDR1 and CDR2 sequences are MNHNS and SASEGT. This CDR3 spans 15 amino acids. The V and J ends lost 0 bases and 4 bases, in that order; junction bases with no gene match: 2.

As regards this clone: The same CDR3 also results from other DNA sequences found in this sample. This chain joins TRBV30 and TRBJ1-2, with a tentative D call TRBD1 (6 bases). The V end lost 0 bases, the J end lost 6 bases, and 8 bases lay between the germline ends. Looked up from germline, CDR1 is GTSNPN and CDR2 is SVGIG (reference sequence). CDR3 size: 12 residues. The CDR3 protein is CAWSVGQNGYTF. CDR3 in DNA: TGTGCCTGGAGTGTAGGACAGAATGGCTACACCTTC.

CDR3 in amino acids: CASGKPTGWDTEAFF. The DNA of the CDR3 is TGTGCTAGTGGTAAACCGACAGGGTGGGACACTGAAGCTTTCTTT. V usage is TRBV12-5 and J usage is TRBJ1-1; 7 positions match TRBD1. V trimming: 5 bases; J trimming: 3 bases; junction bases outside the gene matches: 9. Germline CDR1 LGHNT, CDR2 FRNRAP. CDR3 size: 15 residues.